Listed below are T cell receptor beta chains from one sample, sequenced in a study of T cells in tuberculosis. This table comes from immunoSEQ multiplex PCR, and its TCRdb copy is limited to in-frame clones, with some not included. In the table there are 40,000 to 50,000 clones, about 95% of which are singletons. Sample: PBMCs. These receptors were obtained from a donor aged 10-35 years with latent tuberculosis or without tuberculosis infection. CDR3s include the opening cysteine and the closing phenylalanine or tryptophan. D genes are given only for firm matches. Some rows have no size entry. The others give once, few or many, or a class for an expanded clone.

>NA|TRBJ1-4|TRBD1|TRBV2
CASSNQGQGNEKLFF
TGTGCCAGCAGTAACCAGGGACAGGGAAATGAAAAACTGTTTTTT
>NA|TRBJ1-2|NA|TRBV4-2
CASSQEQGYGYTF
TGTGCCAGCAGCCAAGAGCAGGGATACGGCTACACCTTC
>NA|TRBJ2-7|NA|TRBV9
CASSVTDSYEQYF
TGTGCCAGCAGCGTTACAGACTCCTACGAGCAGTACTTC
>NA|TRBJ2-5|TRBD2|TRBV11-1
CASSLLATSGGWETQYF
TGTGCCAGCAGCTTGTTAGCGACTAGCGGGGGCTGGGAGACCCAGTACTTC
>NA|TRBJ1-6|NA|TRBV19
CASSRGGASPLHF
TGTGCCAGTAGTCGGGGGGGGGCTTCACCCCTCCACTTT
>NA|TRBJ2-1|NA|TRBV6-6
CASSYGGANEQFF
TGTGCCAGCAGTTACGGGGGGGCCAATGAGCAGTTCTTC
>NA|TRBJ2-3|TRBD2|TRBV6-1
CASSEGSRGGWDTQYF
TGTGCCAGCAGTGAAGGATCGCGGGGGGGCTGGGATACGCAGTATTTT
>NA|TRBJ1-1|TRBD1|TRBV9
CASSLGDRGTTEAFF
TGTGCCAGCAGCCTAGGGGACAGGGGTACCACTGAAGCTTTCTTT
>NA|TRBJ1-1|NA|TRBV28
CASSLDELLNTEAFF
TGTGCCAGCAGTTTAGATGAACTCTTGAACACTGAAGCTTTCTTT
>once|TRBJ2-3|NA|TRBV18
CASSPLAIASTDTQYF
TGTGCCAGCTCACCTCTAGCGATCGCAAGCACAGATACGCAGTATTTT
>once|TRBJ1-2|NA|TRBV30
CAWSSPGYYGYTF
TGTGCCTGGAGTTCTCCAGGGTACTATGGCTACACCTTC
>NA|TRBJ2-3|NA|TRBV14
CASSQVQGVADTQYF
TGTGCCAGCAGCCAAGTACAAGGGGTTGCAGATACGCAGTATTTT
>NA|TRBJ2-1|TRBD2|TRBV5-1
CASSLERGGYEQFF
TGCGCCAGCAGCTTGGAGCGGGGGGGATATGAGCAGTTCTTC
>NA|TRBJ2-7|TRBD1|TRBV9
CASSTGTASSYEQYF
TGTGCCAGCAGCACCGGGACAGCCTCCTCCTACGAGCAGTACTTC
>NA|TRBJ1-2|TRBD1|TRBV6-6
CASSPWDTGDYGYTF
TGTGCCAGCAGCCCTTGGGACACAGGGGACTATGGCTACACCTTC
>NA|TRBJ2-7|TRBD2|TRBV6-1
CASSAGTSVSYEQYF
TGTGCCAGCAGTGCCGGGACTAGCGTTTCCTACGAGCAGTACTTC
>NA|TRBJ2-2|TRBD2|TRBV7-8
CASSALRIAGGPFANTGELFF
TGTGCCAGCAGCGCACTGAGGATAGCGGGGGGGCCGTTCGCGAACACCGGGGAGCTGTTTTTT
>NA|TRBJ2-1|NA|TRBV9
CASSNRGDPLDEQFF
TGTGCCAGCAGCAATCGCGGGGACCCCCTGGATGAGCAGTTCTTC
>NA|TRBJ2-3|TRBD2|TRBV15
CATSRAYSGEVSDTQYF
TGTGCCACCAGCAGAGCATATAGCGGGGAAGTTTCAGATACGCAGTATTTT
>NA|TRBJ1-5|TRBD1|TRBV6-6
CASRGQGNYDQPQHF
TGTGCCAGCAGAGGACAGGGGAACTATGATCAGCCCCAGCATTTT
>NA|TRBJ2-1|NA|TRBV10-3
CAISGRGGYNEQFF
TGTGCCATCAGTGGGAGGGGGGGATACAATGAGCAGTTCTTC
>NA|TRBJ2-4|NA|TRBV29-1
CSVGGSGSSKNIQYF
TGCAGCGTCGGCGGGTCGGGGAGTTCCAAAAACATTCAGTACTTC
>NA|TRBJ1-5|TRBD1|TRBV10-2
CASSLTGVNQPQHF
TGCGCCAGCAGTCTGACAGGGGTCAATCAGCCCCAGCATTTT
>NA|TRBJ2-7|TRBD2|TRBV27
CASSLRSVRGGQTYEQYF
TGTGCCAGCAGTTTAAGGAGTGTGCGGGGGGGTCAGACGTACGAGCAGTACTTC
>NA|TRBJ2-1|NA|TRBV9
CASSVGRGIEQFF
TGTGCCAGCAGCGTAGGCAGGGGTATTGAGCAGTTCTTC
>NA|TRBJ1-3|TRBD1|TRBV7-9
CASSLDRGGNTIYF
TGTGCCAGCAGCTTGGACAGGGGTGGAAACACCATATATTTT
>NA|TRBJ1-1|NA|TRBV7-9
CASSLREGNTEAFF
TGTGCCAGCAGCTTAAGAGAGGGTAACACTGAAGCTTTCTTT
>once|TRBJ2-7|NA|TRBV6-5
CASSYSRVPTSYEQYF
TGTGCCAGCAGTTACTCTCGGGTGCCCACCTCCTACGAGCAGTACTTC
>NA|TRBJ1-2|TRBD1|TRBV19
CASREDRAGYTF
TGTGCCAGTAGGGAGGACAGGGCTGGCTACACCTTC
>NA|TRBJ1-1|TRBD1|TRBV7-9
CASSPTGASTEAFF
TGTGCCAGCAGCCCCACAGGGGCGAGCACTGAAGCTTTCTTT
>NA|TRBJ1-1|NA|TRBV30
CADDTNTEAFF
TGTGCAGATGACACGAACACTGAAGCTTTCTTT
>NA|TRBJ1-2|TRBD1|TRBV5-4
CASSPIDRDDGYTF
TGTGCCAGCAGCCCCATCGACAGGGATGATGGCTACACCTTC
>NA|TRBJ2-5|TRBD1|TRBV25-1
CASSDNRGGAREETQYF
TGTGCCAGCAGTGATAACCGAGGGGGCGCCCGGGAAGAGACCCAGTACTTC
>NA|TRBJ1-1|NA|TRBV18
CASSPIYRENTEAFF
TGTGCCAGCTCACCGATCTACCGCGAGAACACTGAAGCTTTCTTT
>NA|TRBJ1-1|NA|TRBV7-2
CASSLATGSEAFF
TGTGCCAGCAGCTTAGCGACGGGGTCGGAAGCTTTCTTT
>NA|TRBJ2-3|NA|TRBV4-1
CASSLPRGTQYF
TGCGCCAGCAGTCTGCCTAGAGGTACGCAGTATTTT
>NA|TRBJ2-7|TRBD1|TRBV25-1
CASSDRGTDYYEQYF
TGTGCCAGCAGTGATAGGGGGACAGATTACTACGAGCAGTACTTC
>NA|TRBJ2-5|TRBD2|TRBV30
CAWSFLSGGAGTQYF
TGTGCCTGGAGTTTTTTAAGCGGGGGGGCCGGGACCCAGTACTTC
>NA|TRBJ1-1|NA|TRBV6-5
CASSTTGTTEAFF
TGTGCCAGCAGTACAACAGGGACCACTGAAGCTTTCTTT
>NA|TRBJ1-4|TRBD1|TRBV18
CASSPETGSLANEKLFF
TGTGCCAGCTCACCAGAGACAGGGTCCTTGGCTAATGAAAAACTGTTTTTT